Detailed here is one T cell receptor beta chain. Its matching antigen is unknown. Assay used: immunoSEQ multiplex PCR; TCRdb lists only in-frame clones, some missing. The sample shows 1,500 or so clones, 80% to 95% of them seen only once. Samples were taken several times over chemoradiotherapy. The sample belongs to a study of chemoradiotherapy in HPV16-positive cancers. About the study: Functional T-cell assays on a couple of HPV16-positive patients' cells defined candidate HPV-specific clones and common TCR motifs. Study-level findings and limits: Candidate HPV-specific clones and E7-related TCR motifs grew in tumor during treatment. Better recurrence-free survival went with HPV-responsive T-cell expansion in HPV16-positive patients.

Germline V lookup: CDR1 SGHRS, CDR2 YFSETQ. This CDR3 is 15 amino acids long. V lost 4 bases to trimming and J lost 3 bases; unmatched junction nucleotides: 9. This rearrangement joins TRBV5-1 to TRBJ1-1; 7 bases are shared with TRBD1. The material was tumor tissue, obtained from a patient who underwent chemoradiotherapy. This receptor was obtained from a human donor with HPV-associated anogenital cancer. The CDR3 is CASSTEHTGDTEAFF. Written as DNA, the CDR3 is TGCGCCAGCAGCACGGAGCATACAGGGGACACTGAAGCTTTCTTT. Using reference TRBV5-1 and TRBJ1-1 for the parts outside the CDR3, the full variable domain is KAGVTQTPRYLIKTRGQQVTLSCSPISGHRSVSWYQQTPGQGLQFLFEYFSETQRNKGNFPGRFSGRQFSNSRSEMNVSTLELGDSALYLCASSTEHTGDTEAFFGQGTRLTVV.